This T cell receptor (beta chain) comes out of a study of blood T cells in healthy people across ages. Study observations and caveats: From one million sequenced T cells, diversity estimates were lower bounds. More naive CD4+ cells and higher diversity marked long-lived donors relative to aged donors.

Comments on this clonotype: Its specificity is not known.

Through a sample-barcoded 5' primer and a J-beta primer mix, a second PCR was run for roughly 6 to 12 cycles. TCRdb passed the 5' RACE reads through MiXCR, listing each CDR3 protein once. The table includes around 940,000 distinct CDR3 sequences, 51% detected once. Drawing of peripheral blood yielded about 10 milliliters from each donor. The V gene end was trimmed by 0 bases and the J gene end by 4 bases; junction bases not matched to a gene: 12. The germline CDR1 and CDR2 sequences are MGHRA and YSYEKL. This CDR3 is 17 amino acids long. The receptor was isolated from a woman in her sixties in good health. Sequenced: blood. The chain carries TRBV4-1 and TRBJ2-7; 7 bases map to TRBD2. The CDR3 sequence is CASSQDKVTSSFYEQYF. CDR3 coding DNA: TGCGCCAGCAGCCAAGATAAGGTGACTAGCAGTTTTTACGAGCAGTACTTC.